This T cell receptor beta chain was documented in a study of CD8 T cells in Susac syndrome. CDR1 DFQATT and CDR2 SNEGSKA come from the germline V gene (reference sequence). This CDR3 spans 15 amino acids. V was pared by 0 bases and J by 3 bases, with 12 bases between. An input of 0.5 to 1 ug of RNA was subjected to reverse transcription using random hexamers. TCRdb recomputed calls from the immunoSEQ multiplex PCR reads with MiXCR, one row per CDR3 protein. The sample shows 180,000 or so distinct CDR3 sequences, 90% to 95% of them seen only once. Negative isolation was used for CD8+ and CD4+ T cells and FACS enrichment for TEMRA cells.

The sequence was obtained from a human donor in good health. The chain has TRBV20-1 and TRBJ1-5; D not certain. Sample: CD4+ T cells from PBMCs. DNA of the CDR3: TGCAGTGCTAGAGATAGCCGGGCGGTCAATCAGCCCCAGCATTTT. It is translated as CSARDSRAVNQPQHF.